This TCR beta chain is drawn from a study of T cells in Graves' hyperthyroidism and ophthalmopathy. The CDR3 has 14 residues. V shed 5 bases, J shed 2 bases, and the junction held 6 bases outside the gene matches. This clonotype was counted ten times or more. Its cognate antigen is unknown. Amplification yielded TCR beta CDR3 regions, with RNA transcripts as the source. A first-round RT-PCR of the TCR CDR3 used the HTBI primer set. TCRdb called the multiplex PCR reads again in MiXCR, with one record for every CDR3 protein. The table has 450,000 to 650,000 distinct CDR3 sequences, more than 20% seen once; the top ten hold 26%. General study findings and limits: With a median lead of around 6.7 months before onset, the model predicted ophthalmopathy.

In patients aged 18 to 65, hyperthyroidism was newly diagnosed, with duration under 2 months. Pregnant or lactating patients were excluded, as were those with uncontrolled infection or other autoimmune disease. The chain has TRBV12-3 or TRBV12-4 and TRBJ2-7; the match to TRBD1 covers 7 bases. The specimen sequenced was blood. The receptor was derived from a man aged 18 to 29 with Graves' hyperthyroidism. Written as DNA, the CDR3 is TGTGCCAGCAGTAGGGGGACAGTGACCTACGAGCAGTACTTC. Translating it yields CASSRGTVTYEQYF.